Below, 13 T cell receptor beta chains from the same sample are listed, as sequenced in a study of T-cell memory formation after mild COVID-19. Each CDR3 protein gets one entry after TCRdb re-called the 5' RACE reads with MiXCR. The sample holds roughly 250,000 distinct CDR3 sequences, about 16% seen once. The sequenced material came from PBMCs or a T cell subset sorted from them (not recorded which). Receptor source: a man younger than 35 who had mild COVID-19 (a few samples of this study predate the infection). Cell type and time point are not known.

This clonotype was detected only a few times. The V gene is TRBV28, the J gene TRBJ2-7; D remains ambiguous. Germline values: CDR1 MDHEN, CDR2 SYDVKM. V shed 10 bases and J shed 9 bases, with 16 bases lying between them. CDR3 length equals 11 residues. The CDR3 sequence is CATTRFGTQYV. Written as DNA, the CDR3 is TGTGCCACCACCCGGTTCGGAACGCAGTACGTC.

This clonotype has a handful of counts. This chain links TRBV4-2 with TRBJ1-1; no clear D gene. V lost 5 bases and J 8 bases, leaving 15 bases between the germline ends. CDR1 and CDR2 (germline): LGHNA, YNFKEQ. This CDR3 is built from 13 residues. CDR3 sequence: CASSLGPQREAFF. CDR3 DNA sequence: TGTGCCAGCAGCTTAGGGCCCCAGAGGGAAGCTTTCTTT.

V gene TRBV14 combines with J gene TRBJ1-2; no definite D call. The CDR3 consists of 15 residues. CDR1 and CDR2 from the germline V gene are SGHDN and FVKESK. V dropped 0 bases and J dropped 3 bases, with 11 bases sitting between them. The CDR3 sequence is CASSQDLGRDYGYTF. The DNA of the CDR3 is TGTGCCAGCAGCCAAGATCTAGGACGGGACTATGGCTACACCTTC. Full variable domain (rest looked up from reference TRBV14 and TRBJ1-2): EAGVTQFPSHSVIEKGQTVTLRCDPISGHDNLYWYRRVMGKEIKFLLHFVKESKQDESGMPNNRFLAERTGGTYSTLKVQPAELEDSGVYFCASSQDLGRDYGYTFGSGTRLTVV.

This clonotype has ten or more counts. This chain uses TRBV9 with TRBJ2-3; D gene ambiguous. Germline CDR1 and CDR2: SGDLS and YYNGEE. V was trimmed by 4 bases and J by 2 bases, leaving 26 bases between them. This CDR3 spans 19 amino acids. The CDR3 loop is CASSPSPIPLGAPTDTQYF. The CDR3 DNA reads TGTGCCAGCAGCCCCAGTCCCATACCCCTCGGTGCGCCCACAGATACGCAGTATTTT.

This clonotype was seen a few times. This chain joins TRBV4-1 and TRBJ2-7; a possible D gene is TRBD2 (7 bases). Germline-derived CDR1 and CDR2 are MGHRA and YSYEKL. The CDR3 length is 15 residues. V was trimmed by 5 bases and J by 3 bases, leaving 17 bases between them. The CDR3 protein is CASSNGGGGVYEQYF. The CDR3 DNA sequence: TGCGCCAGCAGCAACGGGGGCGGGGGTGTCTACGAGCAGTACTTC.

This sequence joins TRBV9 and TRBJ2-2; TRBD2 matches at 8 bases. Germline CDR1 SGDLS, CDR2 YYNGEE. The length of the CDR3 is 16 residues. V trimming: 5 bases; J trimming: 3 bases; junction bases outside the gene matches: 9. The CDR3 DNA reads as TGTGCCAGCAGACCACCGGGGGGGCCCGACACCGGGGAGCTGTTTTTT. It translates to CASRPPGGPDTGELFF.

Details on this clonotype: The junction differs from germline at one of its ends, possibly a read error. V usage is TRBV12-5 and J usage is TRBJ2-3; weak D call: TRBD1 (7 bases). CDR1 is LGHNT, CDR2 FRNRAP, per germline. This CDR3 comprises 15 residues. The CDR3 region is CASGPNRGGTDKQYF. The CDR3 nucleotides read TGTGCTAGTGGTCCTAACAGGGGAGGCACAGATAAGCAGTATTTT. The full variable domain, rest sourced from reference TRBV12-5 and TRBJ2-3, is DARVTQTPRHKVTEMGQEVTMRCQPILGHNTVFWYRQTMMQGLELLAYFRNRAPLDDSGMPKDRFSAEMPDATLATLKIQPSEPRDSAVYFCASGPNRGGTDKQYFGPGTRLTVL.

This clonotype was counted a few times. The chain carries TRBV7-9 and TRBJ2-1; TRBD2 is a possible D gene (6 bases). The germline gives CDR1 SEHNR, CDR2 FQNEAQ (reference sequence). V was clipped by 5 bases and J by 8 bases, with 25 bases between them. The CDR3 is 17 amino acids. In DNA, the CDR3 is TGTGCCAGCAGCCCCTCCATATGGCGGCGAGGGGAGGATGAGCAGTTCTTC. Amino acids: CASSPSIWRRGEDEQFF.

The rearrangement links TRBV5-6 to TRBJ1-4; 10 bases are shared with TRBD1. This CDR3 has 15 amino acids. In germline, CDR1 is SGHDT, CDR2 YYEEEE. With V trimmed by 4 bases and J by 7 bases, 7 bases remained unmatched. The CDR3 DNA is TGTGCCAGCAGCGCAACCGGGACAGGGGTTGAAAAACTGTTTTTT. Its translation: CASSATGTGVEKLFF.

V is TRBV5-1 and J is TRBJ2-2; D not resolved. This CDR3 region has 15 residues. Germline V gene data show CDR1 as SGHRS and CDR2 as YFSETQ. Trimming took off 0 bases at V and 1 base at J, with 7 bases between the two ends. The CDR3 loop reads CASSLAPENTGELFF. The CDR3 nucleotides are TGCGCCAGCAGCTTGGCCCCCGAGAACACCGGGGAGCTGTTTTTT.

This clonotype has at least ten counts. V and J are TRBV27 and TRBJ2-3; D ambiguous. CDR1 is MNHEY and CDR2 is SMNVEV in the germline V gene (reference sequence). V lost 4 bases, J lost 10 bases, and 15 bases lay in between. CDR3 length: 13 amino acids. This chain's CDR3 is CASSYMTVGAQYF. The CDR3 DNA sequence: TGTGCCAGCAGTTATATGACGGTTGGTGCGCAGTATTTT.

The CDR3: CASRSKGGRETQYF. In nucleotides, the CDR3 is TGTGCCAGCAGGTCGAAAGGGGGCAGGGAGACCCAGTACTTC. The chain joins TRBV12-3 or TRBV12-4 to TRBJ2-5; 7 nucleotides align to TRBD1. The CDR3 has 14 amino acids. The J segment lost 5 bases and the V segment lost 6 bases, leaving 9 bases of the junction unmatched.

This clonotype has only one observation. The chain has TRBV2 and TRBJ2-1; D is ambiguous. CDR1 is SNHLY and CDR2 is FYNNEI in the germline V gene. Trimming left V 4 bases short and J 0 bases short, with 10 bases between. The CDR3 consists of 15 residues. CDR3 loop: CASSGTLSSYNEQFF. The CDR3 region has the DNA TGTGCCAGCAGTGGGACCCTGAGCTCCTACAATGAGCAGTTCTTC.